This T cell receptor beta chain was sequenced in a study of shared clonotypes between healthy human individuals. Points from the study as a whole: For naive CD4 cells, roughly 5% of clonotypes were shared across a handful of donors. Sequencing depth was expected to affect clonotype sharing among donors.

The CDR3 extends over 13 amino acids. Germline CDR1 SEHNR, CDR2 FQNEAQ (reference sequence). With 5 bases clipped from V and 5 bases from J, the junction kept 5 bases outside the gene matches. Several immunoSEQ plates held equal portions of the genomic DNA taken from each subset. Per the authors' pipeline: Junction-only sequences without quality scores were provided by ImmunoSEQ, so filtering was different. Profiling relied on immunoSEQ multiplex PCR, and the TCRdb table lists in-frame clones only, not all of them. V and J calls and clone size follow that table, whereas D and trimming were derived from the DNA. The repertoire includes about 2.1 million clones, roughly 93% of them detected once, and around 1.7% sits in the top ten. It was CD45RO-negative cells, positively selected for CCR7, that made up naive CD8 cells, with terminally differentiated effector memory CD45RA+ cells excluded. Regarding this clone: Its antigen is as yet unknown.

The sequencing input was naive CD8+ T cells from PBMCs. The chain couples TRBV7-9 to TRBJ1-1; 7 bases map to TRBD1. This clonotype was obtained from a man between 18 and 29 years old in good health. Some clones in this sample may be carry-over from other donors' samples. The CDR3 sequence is CASSPGQVTEAFF. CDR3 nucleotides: TGTGCCAGCAGCCCAGGACAGGTTACTGAAGCTTTCTTT.